This TCR beta chain derives from a study of CD8+CD57+ T cells in acquired aplastic anemia. On the study more broadly: Sorted CD4+ and CD8+ cells gave an average of about 3 ug of DNA.

This clonotype has a handful of counts. What it recognizes is unknown. Study conclusions and caveats: Statistical testing detected no significant gap in CD8+ Simpson's diversity between patients and controls.

The CDR3 spans 13 residues. Trimming left V 4 bases short and J 4 bases short, with 10 bases between. Genomic DNA acted as the template from which TCR beta VDJ combination and CDR3 sequence profiling were carried out. Via MiXCR, TCRdb re-called the reads, giving one row per CDR3 protein. There are some 220,000 distinct CDR3 sequences in the sample; almost 35% occur only once, and 1.1% lies in the top ten. The J gene is TRBJ1-2, the V gene TRBV12-3 or TRBV12-4; maybe TRBD1 (5 bases). This sequence originates from a human donor in good health, serving as a control. The sequenced sample consisted of sorted CD4+, CD8+, or CD8+CD57+ T cells (not recorded which) from PBMCs. The CDR3 coding sequence is TGTGCCAGCAGTTCAAAGAGGGGCTATGGCTACACCTTC. Translating it yields CASSSKRGYGYTF.